This T cell receptor (beta chain) originates from a study of blood T cell repertoires in COVID-19. Turning to the study itself: The United States, Italy and Spain were the sources of the acute and convalescent COVID-19 samples.

Repertoires were generated with immunoSEQ multiplex PCR, while TCRdb's copy carries only in-frame clones and drops some. The sample lists over 90,000 clones, more than 80% seen once, with less than 5% in the top ten. V was shortened by 8 bases and J by 7 bases, with 18 bases between the two germline ends. The CDR3 length is 15 residues. Germline loops: CDR1 MNHEY, CDR2 SMNVEV (reference sequence). The sequence came from a human donor in a cohort sampled during active COVID-19. The chain employs TRBV27 and TRBJ1-6; D is perhaps TRBD1 (6 bases). The specimen sequenced was peripheral blood. The CDR3 region has the DNA TGTGCCAGCTCCAATCCGGGGGGCAAGAATTCACCCCTCCACTTT. It translates to CASSNPGGKNSPLHF.